This TCR beta chain stems from a study of OX40 agonist ivuxolimab in advanced cancers. At the level of the study: The study gave patients intravenous ivuxolimab at 0.01 to 10 mg/kg every 2 weeks. Checkpoint inhibitors had been given previously to 40% of patients. Partial responses occurred in three patients (one hepatocellular carcinoma, two cutaneous melanoma).

The CDR3 loop spans 14 amino acids. The junction had 5 bases not matched to a gene; V was cut back by 3 bases and J by 8 bases. Germline V gene data show CDR1 as KGHSH and CDR2 as LQKENI. The protocol was immunoSEQ multiplex PCR, while the TCRdb copy is restricted to in-frame clones and leaves out a portion. The sample has about 79,000 clones; approximately 90% are singletons. Sequenced material: CD4+ or CD8+ T cells sorted from blood, taken in a trial of the OX40 agonist ivuxolimab. This sequence was found in an adult with an advanced solid tumor such as melanoma, head and neck, liver or kidney cancer. V and J are TRBV18 and TRBJ1-1, with TRBD1 matching over 11 bases. CDR3 sequence: CASSPGQGAREAFF. The CDR3 DNA reads TGTGCCAGCTCACCCGGACAGGGGGCGAGAGAAGCTTTCTTT.